This TCR beta chain was documented in a study of naive and memory T cell subsets. Both TRBC1 and TRBC2 were covered by a beta constant-region primer of two equimolar oligonucleotides. TCRdb reprocessed the UMI-ligation and nested PCR reads with MiXCR, giving one entry per CDR3 protein. This table has about 85,000 distinct CDR3 sequences, approximately 14% appearing once. The V gene end was trimmed by 5 bases and the J gene end by 7 bases; junction bases not matched to a gene: 7. The CDR3 sequence is 15 residues long. Germline assignment: CDR1 MNHEY and CDR2 SVGAGI. From the second PCR step, alpha and beta chains were amplified apart. Ten or more counts support this clonotype.

This clonotype was sampled from a human donor in good health. The chain is built from TRBV6-5 and TRBJ2-2, with TRBD2 matching over 10 bases. The specimen was central memory CD4+ T cells from blood. Here the CDR3 reads CASSPSGRMGGELFF. In nucleotides, the CDR3 is TGTGCCAGCAGTCCTAGCGGGAGAATGGGCGGGGAGCTGTTTTTT.